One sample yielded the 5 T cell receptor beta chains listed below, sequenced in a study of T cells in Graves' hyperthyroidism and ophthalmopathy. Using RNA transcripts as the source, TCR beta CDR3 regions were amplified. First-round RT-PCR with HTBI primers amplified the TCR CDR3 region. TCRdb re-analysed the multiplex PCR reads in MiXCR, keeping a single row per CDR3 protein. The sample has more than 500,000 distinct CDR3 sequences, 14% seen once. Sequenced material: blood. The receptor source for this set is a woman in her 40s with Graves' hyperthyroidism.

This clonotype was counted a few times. The CDR3 nucleotides read TGTGCCAGTAGTATAGTCCAGGGGGACGGCTACACCTTC. Its protein is CASSIVQGDGYTF. This chain links TRBV19 with TRBJ1-2; 7 bases are shared with TRBD1. The CDR3 runs 13 residues. Germline-derived CDR1 and CDR2 are LNHDA and SQIVND (reference sequence). J gave up 8 bases and V 1 base, and 4 bases lay outside the gene matches. The whole variable domain, filled in from reference TRBV19 and TRBJ1-2, reads DGGITQSPKYLFRKEGQNVTLSCEQNLNHDAMYWYRQDPGQGLRLIYYSQIVNDFQKGDIAEGYSVSREKKESFPLTVTSAQKNPTAFYLCASSIVQGDGYTFGSGTRLTVV.

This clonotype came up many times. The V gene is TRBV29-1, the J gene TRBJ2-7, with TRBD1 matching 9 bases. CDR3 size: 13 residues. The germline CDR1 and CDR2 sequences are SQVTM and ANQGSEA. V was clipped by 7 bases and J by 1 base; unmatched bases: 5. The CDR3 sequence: CSASGTGSYEQYF. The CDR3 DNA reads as TGCAGCGCCTCCGGGACAGGGTCCTACGAGCAGTACTTC.

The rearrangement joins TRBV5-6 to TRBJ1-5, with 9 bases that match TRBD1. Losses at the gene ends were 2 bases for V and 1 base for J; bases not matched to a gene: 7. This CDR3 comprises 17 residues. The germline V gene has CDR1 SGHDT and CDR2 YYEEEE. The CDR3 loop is CASSFSTGGTSNQPQHF. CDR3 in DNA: TGTGCCAGCAGCTTCAGTACAGGGGGCACAAGCAATCAGCCCCAGCATTTT.

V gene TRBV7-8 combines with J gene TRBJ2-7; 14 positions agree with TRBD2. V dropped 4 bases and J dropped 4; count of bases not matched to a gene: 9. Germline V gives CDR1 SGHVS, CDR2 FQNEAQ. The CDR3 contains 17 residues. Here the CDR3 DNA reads TGTGCCAGCAGCTCTGAACTCGGACTAGCGGGAGGATACGAGCAGTACTTC. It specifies CASSSELGLAGGYEQYF. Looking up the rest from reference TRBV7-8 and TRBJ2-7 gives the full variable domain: GAGVSQSPRYKVAKRGQDVALRCDPISGHVSLFWYQQALGQGPEFLTYFQNEAQLDKSGLPSDRFFAERPEGSVSTLKIQRTQQEDSAVYLCASSSELGLAGGYEQYFGPGTRLTVT.

The CDR3 here is CASRGTSINNEQFF. The DNA of the CDR3 is TGTGCCAGTAGAGGGACTAGCATTAACAATGAGCAGTTCTTC. The chain has TRBV19 and TRBJ2-1; 9 bases are shared with TRBD2. The J segment lost 5 bases and the V segment lost 6 bases, leaving 5 bases of the junction unmatched. CDR3 length: 14 residues. Germline V gene sequence: CDR1 LNHDA, CDR2 SQIVND (reference sequence).